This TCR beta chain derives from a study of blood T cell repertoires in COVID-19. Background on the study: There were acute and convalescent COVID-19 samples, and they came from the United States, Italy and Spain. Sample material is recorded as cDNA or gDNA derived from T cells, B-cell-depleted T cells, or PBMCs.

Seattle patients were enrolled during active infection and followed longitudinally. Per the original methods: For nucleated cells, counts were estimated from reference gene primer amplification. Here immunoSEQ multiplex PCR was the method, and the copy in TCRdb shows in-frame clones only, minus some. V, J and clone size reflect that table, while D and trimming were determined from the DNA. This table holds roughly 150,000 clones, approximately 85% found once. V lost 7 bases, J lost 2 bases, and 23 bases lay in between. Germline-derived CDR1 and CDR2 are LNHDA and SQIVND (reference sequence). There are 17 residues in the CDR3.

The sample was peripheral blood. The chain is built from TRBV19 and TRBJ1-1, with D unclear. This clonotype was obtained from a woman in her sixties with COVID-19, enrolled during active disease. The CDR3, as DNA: TGTGCCAGTACTCTGAGAGGCTGGGCGGGCTCAAACACTGAAGCTTTCTTT. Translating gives CASTLRGWAGSNTEAFF.